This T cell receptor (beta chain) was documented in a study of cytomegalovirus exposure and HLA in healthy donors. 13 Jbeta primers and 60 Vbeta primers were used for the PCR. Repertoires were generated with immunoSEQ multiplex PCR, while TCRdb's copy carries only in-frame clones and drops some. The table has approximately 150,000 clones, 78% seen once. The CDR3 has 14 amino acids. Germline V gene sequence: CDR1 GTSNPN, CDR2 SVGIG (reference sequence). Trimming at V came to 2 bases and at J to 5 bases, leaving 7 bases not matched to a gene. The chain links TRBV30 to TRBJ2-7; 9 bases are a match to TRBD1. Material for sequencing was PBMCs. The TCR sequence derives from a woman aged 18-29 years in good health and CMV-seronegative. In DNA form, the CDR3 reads TGTGCCTGGAGTTCCGGGACAGGGACCCACGAGCAGTACTTC. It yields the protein CAWSSGTGTHEQYF.